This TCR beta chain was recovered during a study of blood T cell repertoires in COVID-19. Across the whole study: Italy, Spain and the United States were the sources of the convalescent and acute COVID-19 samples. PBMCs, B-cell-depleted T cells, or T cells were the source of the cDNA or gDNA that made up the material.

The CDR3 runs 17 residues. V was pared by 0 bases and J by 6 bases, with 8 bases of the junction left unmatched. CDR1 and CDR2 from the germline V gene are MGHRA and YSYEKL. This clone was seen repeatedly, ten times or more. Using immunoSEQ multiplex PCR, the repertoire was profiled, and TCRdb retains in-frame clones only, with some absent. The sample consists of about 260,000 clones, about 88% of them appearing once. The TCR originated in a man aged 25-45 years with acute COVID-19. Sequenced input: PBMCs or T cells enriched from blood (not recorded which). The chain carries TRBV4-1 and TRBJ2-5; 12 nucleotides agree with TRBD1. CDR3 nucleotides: TGCGCCAGCAGCCAAGACCCCGGGACAGGGGGCACGAAGACCCAGTACTTC. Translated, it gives CASSQDPGTGGTKTQYF.